The 15 T cell receptor beta chains presented below share a single source sample, sequenced in a study of early T cells in non-severe SARS-CoV-2 infection. TCRdb reanalysed the 5' RACE reads using MiXCR and keeps one entry per CDR3 protein. Counted here are 35,000 to 45,000 distinct CDR3 sequences, roughly 5.4% occurring once; the ten biggest clones make up 5.5% to 7%. Sequenced material: whole blood, taken at baseline. These receptors all come from an adult who was a healthcare worker with PCR-confirmed SARS-CoV-2 infection or an uninfected control (not recorded which).

The rearrangement uses TRBV6-4 and TRBJ2-1; 7 bases are shared with TRBD1. With 6 bases clipped from V and 0 bases from J, the junction kept 8 bases outside the gene matches. CDR1 MRHNA and CDR2 SNTAGT come from the germline V gene. The CDR3 has 16 residues. For the CDR3, the DNA is TGTGCCAGCAGCCCCGGGGCAGGGGGCTCCTACAATGAGCAGTTCTTC. Residues: CASSPGAGGSYNEQFF.

The CDR3 loop reads CASSARETQYF. In nucleotides, the CDR3 is TGTGCCAGCAGTGCGCGGGAGACCCAGTACTTC. The genes are TRBV6-1 and TRBJ2-5; D ambiguous. V lost 4 bases, J lost 5 bases, and 5 bases lay in between. The CDR3 runs 11 residues. Germline values: CDR1 MNHNS, CDR2 SASEGT.

This clonotype was seen repeatedly, ten times or more. The chain is built from TRBV12-3 or TRBV12-4 and TRBJ1-6; D is perhaps TRBD1 (6 bases). V dropped 6 bases and J dropped 7 bases, with 16 bases sitting between them. The CDR3 has 15 residues. For the CDR3, the DNA is TGTGCCAGCAGCCCTAACCCTACAGGGAATTCACCCCTCCACTTT. It codes for CASSPNPTGNSPLHF.

This clonotype has ten or more counts. The CDR3 sequence is CASSQKGLGGYEQYF. In DNA form, the CDR3 reads TGTGCCAGCAGCCAAAAGGGACTCGGGGGCTACGAGCAGTACTTC. This chain connects TRBV3-1 to TRBJ2-7; TRBD2 is a possible D gene (6 bases). There are 15 residues in the CDR3. V lost 2 bases to trimming and J lost 3 bases, with 14 bases between them. CDR1 is LGHDT, CDR2 YNNKEL, per germline (reference sequence).

This clonotype was observed many times. The chain is built from TRBV11-2 and TRBJ2-2, with D perhaps TRBD2 (6 bases). The germline V gene has CDR1 SGHAT and CDR2 FQNNGV. Trimming took off 2 bases at V and 2 bases at J, with 12 bases between the two ends. The CDR3 sequence is 16 residues long. Here the CDR3 reads CASSLLLAANTGELFF. For the CDR3, the DNA is TGTGCCAGCAGCTTATTGTTAGCGGCCAACACCGGGGAGCTGTTTTTT.

Concerning this clonotype itself: A much bigger clone sits one base away, suggesting this may be a read error. This chain uses TRBV11-2 with TRBJ2-3, with unresolved D. The germline CDR1 and CDR2 sequences are SGHAT and FQNNGV. This CDR3 region has 13 residues. This CDR3 reads CVSSVVRTDTQYF. In DNA form, the CDR3 reads TGTGTCAGCAGCGTAGTCCGCACAGATACGCAGTATTTT.

This clonotype was recorded at least ten times. The CDR3 nucleotides read TGTGCCAGCAGTGAGACCGGCGACCCACTTTATGGCTACACCTTC. This translates into CASSETGDPLYGYTF. The chain carries TRBV6-5 and TRBJ1-2, with D unresolved. This CDR3 region has 15 residues. In germline, CDR1 is MNHEY, CDR2 SVGAGI. V lost 5 bases and J lost 5, with 18 bases in between.

There are a few counts of this clonotype. The chain recombines TRBV18 with TRBJ1-6, with 10 bases lining up with TRBD1. V trimming: 5 bases; J trimming: 9 bases; junction bases outside the gene matches: 10. The CDR3 contains 16 residues. Germline V gene lookup returns CDR1 KGHSH and CDR2 LQKENI. The CDR3 loop reads CASSGASGTGVSPLHF. The CDR3 DNA reads as TGTGCCAGCTCAGGGGCTTCCGGGACAGGGGTTTCACCCCTCCACTTT.

The chain combines TRBV20-1 with TRBJ2-3; the match to TRBD2 covers 10 bases. Germline CDR1 is DFQATT and CDR2 is SNEGSKA (reference sequence). After removal of 3 bases from V and 6 bases from J, the junction contained 9 bases not matched to a gene. The CDR3 is made up of 15 amino acids. The CDR3 loop reads CSARGTSEWADTQYF. The DNA for the CDR3 is TGCAGTGCTAGGGGGACTAGCGAATGGGCGGATACGCAGTATTTT.

This clonotype was seen ten or more times. The chain links TRBV29-1 to TRBJ2-3; 7 bases are a match to TRBD1. Germline V gene data show CDR1 as SQVTM and CDR2 as ANQGSEA. J lost 4 bases, V lost 0 bases, and 7 bases had no gene match. The CDR3 is made up of 15 amino acids. CDR3 sequence: CSVEDQTGFADTQYF. The CDR3, as DNA: TGCAGCGTTGAAGATCAGACAGGGTTCGCAGATACGCAGTATTTT.

This clonotype was detected ten times or more. V usage is TRBV18 and J usage is TRBJ2-1, with 12 bases identical to TRBD2. The CDR3 runs 15 residues. Germline V gene lookup returns CDR1 KGHSH and CDR2 LQKENI. V lost 6 bases and J lost 3; bases outside the gene matches: 3. Here the CDR3 reads CASSELAGGYNEQFF. The CDR3 DNA reads TGTGCCAGCTCTGAACTAGCGGGAGGCTACAATGAGCAGTTCTTC.

This clonotype was picked up many times. V gene TRBV20-1 combines with J gene TRBJ1-2, with D maybe TRBD1 (6 bases). Germline CDR1 reads DFQATT; CDR2 reads SNEGSKA (reference sequence). V was pared by 0 bases and J by 8 bases, with 10 bases between. The CDR3 consists of 12 residues. CDR3 nucleotides: TGCAGTGCTAGAGACAGGGGAAACGGCTACACCTTC. This codes for CSARDRGNGYTF.

This clonotype has ten or more counts. The V and J genes are TRBV7-9 and TRBJ2-1; no reliable D call. The V end lost 8 bases, the J end lost 0 bases, and 5 bases lay between the germline ends. The germline V gene has CDR1 SEHNR and CDR2 FQNEAQ (reference sequence). This CDR3 is 12 amino acids long. The CDR3 loop is CASCYSYNEQFF. The CDR3 DNA reads as TGTGCCAGCTGTTACTCCTACAATGAGCAGTTCTTC.

This clonotype was recorded many times. This chain connects TRBV4-3 to TRBJ2-7; 8 positions match TRBD2. The length of the CDR3 is 14 residues. Germline loops: CDR1 LGHNA, CDR2 YSLEER. J lost 10 bases, V lost 2 bases, and 10 bases had no gene match. The CDR3 DNA reads TGCGCCAGCAGCCAAAGGGTAGCGGGATTGGATCAGTACGTC. It is translated as CASSQRVAGLDQYV.

The rearrangement links TRBV7-3 to TRBJ1-1; D remains unclear. This CDR3 comprises 13 residues. Trimming removed 2 bases at V and 5 bases at J, with 9 bases between. Per the germline V gene, CDR1 is SGHTA and CDR2 is FQGTGA. The DNA of the CDR3 is TGTGCCAGCAGCTTATCGGGGAGTACTGAAGCTTTCTTT. Its protein is CASSLSGSTEAFF.